These 22 T cell receptor beta chains came from one sample sequenced in a study of CD8 T cells in ankylosing spondylitis. The antigens of these receptors remain unknown. TCRdb recomputed calls from the 5' RACE reads with MiXCR, one row per CDR3 protein. The repertoire holds under 950,000 distinct CDR3 sequences, with under 20% as singletons. Overall study results and limits: One TCR beta motif, made up of under ten highly homologous variants, appeared characteristic of ankylosing spondylitis blood.

The source material was blood, either unsorted or a sorted T cell fraction (not recorded which). All receptors come from a male donor with ankylosing spondylitis.

The rearrangement uses TRBV9 and TRBJ1-3; TRBD1 is a possible D gene (5 bases). This CDR3 has 16 amino acids. V lost 3 bases, J lost 4 bases, and 17 bases lay in between. Germline CDR1 and CDR2: SGDLS and YYNGEE. In DNA, the CDR3 is TGTGCCAGCAGCGACACCGGGACCCGTCAAGGAAACACCATATATTTT. Amino acids: CASSDTGTRQGNTIYF.

A few counts support this clonotype. V usage is TRBV10-3 and J usage is TRBJ2-7; 9 nucleotides match TRBD1. The germline V gene has CDR1 ENHRY and CDR2 SYGVKD. CDR3 length equals 13 residues. After removal of 5 bases from V and 6 bases from J, the junction contained 5 bases not matched to a gene. In nucleotides, the CDR3 is TGTGCCATCAGTCGGGACAGGGTCGCCGAGCAGTACTTC. Protein sequence: CAISRDRVAEQYF.

This clonotype was seen only once. The rearrangement uses TRBV6-1 and TRBJ2-3; perhaps TRBD1 as D (6 bases). V lost 8 bases to trimming and J lost 4 bases, with 19 bases between them. The CDR3 has 15 amino acids. Germline V gene data show CDR1 as MNHNS and CDR2 as SASEGT. The CDR3, as DNA: TGTGCCAGCGGAATTGGTCACAGGGCTTCAGATACGCAGTATTTT. Translating it yields CASGIGHRASDTQYF.

Only a few counts were recorded for this clonotype. J is TRBJ2-1 and V is TRBV7-8; the D gene is possibly TRBD2 (6 bases). The V gene lost 0 bases and the J gene lost 2 bases, with 8 bases spanning the gap. Germline loops: CDR1 SGHVS, CDR2 FQNEAQ. The CDR3 is 15 amino acids. The CDR3, as DNA: TGTGCCAGCAGCTTAGCGGCGGGGACCTACAATGAGCAGTTCTTC. As protein: CASSLAAGTYNEQFF. The full variable domain, in which reference TRBV7-8 and TRBJ2-1 provide the parts outside the CDR3, is GAGVSQSPRYKVAKRGQDVALRCDPISGHVSLFWYQQALGQGPEFLTYFQNEAQLDKSGLPSDRFFAERPEGSVSTLKIQRTQQEDSAVYLCASSLAAGTYNEQFFGPGTRLTVL.

The rearrangement uses TRBV12-3 or TRBV12-4 and TRBJ1-2; perhaps TRBD1 as D (6 bases). The CDR3 spans 13 residues. Trimming removed 6 bases from V and 7 bases from J, with 15 bases in between. The CDR3 sequence: CASRPLGAAGYTF. CDR3 sequence (DNA): TGTGCCAGCAGGCCTCTGGGGGCGGCTGGCTACACCTTC.

V is TRBV12-3 or TRBV12-4 and J is TRBJ1-5, with D possibly being TRBD1 (5 bases). V was pared by 7 bases and J by 5 bases, with 18 bases between. This CDR3 region has 15 residues. The chain's CDR3 is CASTLGTPRDQPQHF. Here the CDR3 DNA reads TGTGCCAGCACTCTAGGGACCCCGAGGGATCAGCCCCAGCATTTT.

This chain uses TRBV20-1 with TRBJ2-1, with D perhaps TRBD1 or TRBD2 (5 bases each). The germline V gene encodes CDR1 DFQATT and CDR2 SNEGSKA (reference sequence). Trimming stripped 5 bases from V and 5 bases from J, with 10 bases between. CDR3 size: 12 residues. In DNA form, the CDR3 reads TGCAGTGCTTGGGGGAGAAACAATGAGCAGTTCTTC. Translating gives CSAWGRNNEQFF.

This clonotype was seen repeatedly, ten times or more. The gene calls are TRBV28 and TRBJ1-2; no definite D call. CDR1 MDHEN and CDR2 SYDVKM come from the germline V gene. Trimming cost V 2 bases and J 4 bases, with 14 bases left between them. There are 15 residues in the CDR3. This chain's CDR3 is CASSLIFSGGYGYTF. In DNA form, the CDR3 reads TGTGCCAGCAGTTTAATTTTCAGCGGAGGCTATGGCTACACCTTC.

The chain combines TRBV10-3 with TRBJ1-5; D is ambiguous. Between the trimmed V and J ends, which lost 6 bases and 1 base, there was a span of 10 bases. This CDR3 contains 14 residues. Germline CDR1 is ENHRY and CDR2 is SYGVKD. The CDR3 spells CAISSAVSNQPQHF. For the CDR3, the DNA is TGTGCCATCAGCAGCGCAGTCAGCAATCAGCCCCAGCATTTT.

This clonotype appeared many times. CDR3 loop: CASSLEGRTEAFF. CDR3 bases: TGCGCCAGCAGCTTGGAAGGCCGGACTGAAGCTTTCTTT. V is TRBV5-1 and J is TRBJ1-1; D not certain. V was shortened by 0 bases and J by 5 bases, with 8 bases between the two germline ends. The CDR3 has 13 residues. Germline CDR1 SGHRS, CDR2 YFSETQ.

The V call is TRBV6-2 or TRBV6-3, the J call TRBJ2-4; a possible D gene is TRBD2 (6 bases). Trimming removed 8 bases from V and 1 base from J, with 12 bases in between. The germline gives CDR1 MNHEY, CDR2 SVGEGT. There are 14 residues in the CDR3. The CDR3 DNA reads TGTGCCAGCCTCAGTGGAGGGGCCAAAAACATTCAGTACTTC. This encodes CASLSGGAKNIQYF.

The V call is TRBV6-1, the J call TRBJ1-1; D is perhaps TRBD1 (6 bases). Trimming cost V 7 bases and J 4 bases, with 16 bases left between them. Germline assignment: CDR1 MNHNS and CDR2 SASEGT. This CDR3 comprises 14 residues. The CDR3: CASNRGGGGTEAFF. The CDR3 region has the DNA TGTGCCAGCAACCGGGGAGGGGGAGGCACTGAAGCTTTCTTT.

The V call is TRBV7-2, the J call TRBJ2-7; 8 positions match TRBD2. The CDR3 is made up of 16 amino acids. After removal of 1 base from V and 0 bases from J, the junction contained 5 bases not matched to a gene. Looked up from germline, CDR1 is SGHTA and CDR2 is FQGNSA. This CDR3 is CASSLVGGGTSYEQYF. The CDR3 nucleotides read TGTGCCAGCAGCTTAGTCGGCGGGGGGACCTCCTACGAGCAGTACTTC.

There are a few counts of this clonotype. The V gene is TRBV20-1, the J gene TRBJ1-2; D gene uncertain. The germline V gene has CDR1 DFQATT and CDR2 SNEGSKA (reference sequence). The CDR3 runs 12 residues. The V and J ends lost 5 bases and 0 bases respectively, with 7 bases between them. In nucleotides, the CDR3 is TGCAGTGCTCCGCGTACTAACTATGGCTACACCTTC. Protein product: CSAPRTNYGYTF.

A few counts support this clonotype. The chain employs TRBV20-1 and TRBJ2-5; no definite D call. The V end lost 6 bases, the J end lost 0 bases, and 2 bases lay between the germline ends. Per germline, CDR1 DFQATT and CDR2 SNEGSKA (reference sequence). The CDR3 covers 10 residues. DNA of the CDR3: TGCAGTGCGAACCAAGAGACCCAGTACTTC. It is translated as CSANQETQYF.

The V gene is TRBV20-1, the J gene TRBJ1-2; possibly TRBD1 for D (6 bases). The CDR3 totals 15 residues. CDR1 and CDR2 (germline): DFQATT, SNEGSKA (reference sequence). V lost 3 bases and J lost 4, with 18 bases in between. CDR3 nucleotides: TGCAGTGCTAGCGGGGGGCAGAACAGGGTCTATGGCTACACCTTC. This codes for CSASGGQNRVYGYTF.

CDR3 nucleotide sequence: TGTGCCAGCTCACCTCCTTCGGGGACCCAGTACTTC. This codes for CASSPPSGTQYF. The chain has TRBV18 and TRBJ2-5; D gene unclear. V shed 3 bases and J shed 7 bases, with 9 bases lying between them. From germline, CDR1 is KGHSH and CDR2 LQKENI. CDR3 length: 12 residues.

CDR3 protein: CASSTPTGDLNTEAFF. In DNA, the CDR3 is TGTGCCAGCAGTACCCCGACAGGGGATCTGAACACTGAAGCTTTCTTT. The rearrangement uses TRBV6-1 and TRBJ1-1; the match to TRBD1 covers 8 bases. V was pared by 5 bases and J by 0 bases, with 8 bases of the junction left unmatched. There are 16 residues in the CDR3. Germline loops: CDR1 MNHNS, CDR2 SASEGT.

This clonotype came up once. The chain recombines TRBV10-2 with TRBJ1-2, with no clear D. V lost 7 bases, J lost 2 bases, and 8 bases lay in between. This CDR3 comprises 12 residues. Germline CDR1 and CDR2: WSHSY and SAAADI. The CDR3 DNA reads as TGCGCCAGCAATGCCGGAAACTATGGCTACACCTTC. This sequence encodes CASNAGNYGYTF.

The chain recombines TRBV6-2 or TRBV6-3 with TRBJ2-7; D not certain. The CDR3 is 14 residues long. Deletions cut 6 bases from V and 6 bases from J, with 18 bases between. Germline CDR1 and CDR2: MNHEY and SVGEGT. CDR3 nucleotides: TGTGCCAGCAGAAGCGACCTGGATTCTGCCGAGCAGTACTTC. Its translation: CASRSDLDSAEQYF.

This clonotype showed up many times. The chain combines TRBV4-3 with TRBJ2-2; D uncertain. The CDR3 has 16 residues. The ends were cut back, 3 bases at V and 1 base at J, with 12 bases in the middle. Per the germline V gene, CDR1 is LGHNA and CDR2 is YSLEER. CDR3 residues: CASSQGIGVNTGELFF. The CDR3 DNA reads as TGCGCCAGCAGCCAGGGGATTGGTGTGAACACCGGGGAGCTGTTTTTT.

This clonotype was counted ten times or more. J is TRBJ2-1 and V is TRBV5-1; D ambiguous. The V end was cut by 0 bases, the J end by 7 bases, with 14 bases between. The CDR3 spans 15 residues. Germline V lookup: CDR1 SGHRS, CDR2 YFSETQ. This CDR3 reads CASSLVWGTRNEQFF. In DNA, the CDR3 is TGCGCCAGCAGCTTGGTGTGGGGAACAAGGAATGAGCAGTTCTTC. Using reference TRBV5-1 and TRBJ2-1 for the parts outside the CDR3, the full variable domain is KAGVTQTPRYLIKTRGQQVTLSCSPISGHRSVSWYQQTPGQGLQFLFEYFSETQRNKGNFPGRFSGRQFSNSRSEMNVSTLELGDSALYLCASSLVWGTRNEQFFGPGTRLTVL.